Presented here are 9 T cell receptor beta chains from one specimen sequenced in a study of cytomegalovirus exposure and HLA in healthy donors. Using immunoSEQ multiplex PCR, the repertoire was profiled, and TCRdb retains in-frame clones only, with some absent. Of roughly 300,000 clones in the sample, roughly 88% were seen once. The material sequenced was PBMCs. The receptors derive from a woman between 18 and 29 years old in good health and CMV-seronegative.

The V and J genes are TRBV28 and TRBJ1-2, with TRBD1 identical over 8 bases. The J segment lost 4 bases and the V segment lost 5 bases, leaving 3 bases of the junction unmatched. The germline gives CDR1 MDHEN, CDR2 SYDVKM. The length of the CDR3 is 13 residues. CDR3: CASSPGGGYGYTF. The CDR3 nucleotides read TGTGCCAGCAGTCCAGGGGGCGGCTATGGCTACACCTTC.

The rearrangement joins TRBV28 to TRBJ2-5, with 11 bases that match TRBD2. V dropped 6 bases and J dropped 3; count of bases not matched to a gene: 6. CDR1 is MDHEN, CDR2 SYDVKM, per germline. This CDR3 is built from 15 residues. The CDR3: CASRTGTSGKETQYF. As DNA, the CDR3 is TGTGCCAGCAGAACCGGGACTAGCGGTAAAGAGACCCAGTACTTC.

The chain is built from TRBV11-2 and TRBJ2-7; tentatively, D is TRBD2 (6 bases). The CDR3 contains 14 residues. V dropped 3 bases and J dropped 1 base, with 10 bases sitting between them. Looked up from germline, CDR1 is SGHAT and CDR2 is FQNNGV. The CDR3: CASSFMAGSYEQYF. Here the CDR3 DNA reads TGTGCCAGCAGCTTCATGGCGGGATCCTACGAGCAGTACTTC. Complete variable domain (other parts from reference TRBV11-2 and TRBJ2-7): EAGVAQSPRYKIIEKRQSVAFWCNPISGHATLYWYQQILGQGPKLLIQFQNNGVVDDSQLPKDRFSAERLKGVDSTLKIQPAKLEDSAVYLCASSFMAGSYEQYFGPGTRLTVT.

The chain is built from TRBV6-5 and TRBJ2-7, with TRBD2 as a possible D gene (6 bases). Germline values: CDR1 MNHEY, CDR2 SVGAGI. Trimming cost V 2 bases and J 1 base, with 12 bases left between them. CDR3 length: 15 amino acids. Here the CDR3 reads CASSYGGAGSYEQYF. The CDR3 bases are TGTGCCAGCAGTTACGGTGGGGCGGGATCCTACGAGCAGTACTTC.

This clone was seen a single time. The V and J genes are TRBV5-5 and TRBJ1-2, with no clear D. V was cut by 2 bases and J by 0 bases, with 5 bases left in between. The CDR3 has 13 residues. Germline V CDR1 and CDR2: SGHKS, YYEKEE (reference sequence). The CDR3 region has the DNA TGTGCCAGCAGCTTCGTCCCTAACTATGGCTACACCTTC. Translated, it gives CASSFVPNYGYTF.

This chain uses TRBV19 with TRBJ2-7; 14 nucleotides line up with TRBD2. V shed 8 bases and J 6 bases; nucleotides not matched to a gene: 6. CDR3 length: 14 residues. CDR1 and CDR2 (germline): LNHDA, SQIVND (reference sequence). This chain's CDR3 is CASSTGTSGSEQYF. CDR3 DNA: TGTGCCAGTTCCACCGGGACTAGCGGGAGCGAGCAGTACTTC.

The V and J genes are TRBV4-1 and TRBJ2-1; 9 bases fit TRBD2. The CDR3 consists of 18 residues. Per germline, CDR1 MGHRA and CDR2 YSYEKL. The ends lost 1 base at V and 2 bases at J; junction bases unmatched: 9. CDR3 bases: TGCGCCAGCAGCCAAGGAGGGGCGCGCGGGAGGGCCTACAATGAGCAGTTCTTC. Translation: CASSQGGARGRAYNEQFF.

The rearrangement joins TRBV7-3 to TRBJ2-3, with D possibly matching TRBD1 (5 bases). The CDR3 contains 14 residues. Germline V CDR1 and CDR2: SGHTA, FQGTGA. Trimming shortened V by 5 bases and J by 4 bases, and 13 bases separated the two germline ends. The CDR3 region has the DNA TGTGCCAGCAGCCCTACCCAGGGCGCAGATACGCAGTATTTT. It specifies CASSPTQGADTQYF.

J is TRBJ1-3 and V is TRBV27; tentatively, D is TRBD1 (6 bases). The CDR3 runs to 16 residues. Trimming cost V 5 bases and J 0 bases, with 14 bases left between them. In germline, CDR1 is MNHEY, CDR2 SMNVEV (reference sequence). The DNA of the CDR3 is TGTGCCAGCAGTCCTCGTAGACAGGCCTCTGGAAACACCATATATTTT. It yields the protein CASSPRRQASGNTIYF.